The subject of this entry is one TCR beta chain. The antigen is not known. V gave up 6 bases and J gave up 6 bases; unmatched junction bases: 7. The CDR3 is made up of 15 amino acids. Germline V gene lookup returns CDR1 SNHLY and CDR2 FYNNEI. All donors were healthy Caucasians. This sample is drawn from a study of identical twins. Broader study findings: There was an excess of low generation probability in the out-of-frame alpha sequences that twins shared. Potential partial confounding of zero-insertion analyses by invariant MAIT and iNKT cells was noted. Cross-sectional statistics underpinned the conclusions; the same donors were not followed.

TCRdb re-derived calls from the 5' RACE reads in MiXCR, one entry per CDR3 protein. This table has about 240,000 distinct CDR3 sequences, 12% appearing once. These data were likewise used in another study, on yellow fever vaccine responses in identical twins.

The TCR originated in a woman aged 18-29 years in good health. The rearrangement joins TRBV2 to TRBJ2-2; 10 bases line up with TRBD2. Sequencing input: memory (CD45RO+) T cells sorted from blood. The CDR3 DNA is TGTGCCAGCAGCCCTAGCGGGAGCGGGTCCGGGGAGCTGTTTTTT. Protein sequence: CASSPSGSGSGELFF. Full variable domain (rest looked up from reference TRBV2 and TRBJ2-2): EPEVTQTPSHQVTQMGQEVILRCVPISNHLYFYWYRQILGQKVEFLVSFYNNEISEKSEIFDDQFSVERPDGSNFTLKIRSTKLEDSAMYFCASSPSGSGSGELFFGEGSRLTVL.